Only one count was recorded for the clone carrying this T cell receptor beta chain. Its cognate antigen is unknown. This entry comes from a study of shared clonotypes between healthy human individuals. Study-level results: Though the depth was large, rarefaction showed that sorted-subset sequencing was incomplete.

Some clones are missing from TCRdb's copy, which holds only in-frame ones; the method was immunoSEQ multiplex PCR. The table includes roughly 1 million clones, about 70% detected once. The trim removed 0 bases at V and 4 bases at J, leaving 9 bases unmatched. Germline V gives CDR1 MNHNS, CDR2 SASEGT. The CDR3 extends over 17 amino acids. The V and J genes are TRBV6-1 and TRBJ1-2; 9 positions agree with TRBD1. This TCR was recovered from a young man in good health. The sequenced sample was memory CD4+ T cells sorted from blood. Documented subset: CD45RA-negative fraction. Here the CDR3 DNA reads TGTGCCAGCAGTGAAGCAGGATACGGGACAGGGACCTATGGCTACACCTTC. Protein product: CASSEAGYGTGTYGYTF.